This T cell receptor beta chain was sequenced during a study of patients and donors after allogeneic stem cell transplantation. CDR1 and CDR2 (germline): KGHSH, LQKENI. This CDR3 contains 16 residues. The V end was cut by 1 base, the J end by 5 bases, with 15 bases between. TCRdb ran MiXCR on the RT-PCR reads and lists one entry per CDR3 protein. The sample contains about a million distinct CDR3 sequences, roughly 18% of which appear only once. The sequence was obtained from a human donor who was either an allogeneic HSCT recipient or a stem cell or donor lymphocyte infusion donor (not recorded which). It is not recorded whose cells these are; they may come from a transplant donor. Sequencing used blood, either unsorted or a sorted T cell fraction (not recorded which). This chain uses TRBV18 with TRBJ2-1; the D gene is possibly TRBD1 (5 bases). The CDR3, as DNA: TGTGCCAGCTCACCACGCCACATTCGGACAAACAATGAGCAGTTCTTC. Its protein product is CASSPRHIRTNNEQFF.